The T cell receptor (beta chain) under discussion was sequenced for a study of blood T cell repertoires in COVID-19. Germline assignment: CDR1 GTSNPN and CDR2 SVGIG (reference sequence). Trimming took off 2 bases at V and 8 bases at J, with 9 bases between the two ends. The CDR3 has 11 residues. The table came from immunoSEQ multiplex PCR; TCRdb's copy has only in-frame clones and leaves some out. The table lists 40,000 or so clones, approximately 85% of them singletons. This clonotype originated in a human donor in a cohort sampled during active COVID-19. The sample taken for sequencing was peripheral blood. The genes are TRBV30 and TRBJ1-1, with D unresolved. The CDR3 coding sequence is TGTGCCTGGAGTAGAACAGAAGAAGCTTTCTTT. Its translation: CAWSRTEEAFF.